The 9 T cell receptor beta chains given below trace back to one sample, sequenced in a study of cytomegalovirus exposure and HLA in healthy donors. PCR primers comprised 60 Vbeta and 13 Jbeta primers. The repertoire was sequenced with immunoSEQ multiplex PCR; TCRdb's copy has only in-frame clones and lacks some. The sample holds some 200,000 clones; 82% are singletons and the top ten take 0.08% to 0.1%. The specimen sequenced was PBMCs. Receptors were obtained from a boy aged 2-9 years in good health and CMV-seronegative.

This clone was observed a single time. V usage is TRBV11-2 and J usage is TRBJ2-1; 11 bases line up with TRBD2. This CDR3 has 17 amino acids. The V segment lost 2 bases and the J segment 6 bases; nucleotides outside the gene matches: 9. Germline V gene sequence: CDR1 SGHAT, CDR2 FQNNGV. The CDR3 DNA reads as TGTGCCAGCAGCTTATTTCCTCGGACTAGCGGGTTCAATGAGCAGTTCTTC. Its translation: CASSLFPRTSGFNEQFF.

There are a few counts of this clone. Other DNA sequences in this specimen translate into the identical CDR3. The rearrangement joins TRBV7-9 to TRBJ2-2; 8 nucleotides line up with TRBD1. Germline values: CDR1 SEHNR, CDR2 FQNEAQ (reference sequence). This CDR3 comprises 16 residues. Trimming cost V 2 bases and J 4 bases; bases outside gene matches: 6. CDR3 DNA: TGTGCCAGCAGCTTACTCACAGGGGGAGGCACCGGGGAGCTGTTTTTT. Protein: CASSLLTGGGTGELFF.

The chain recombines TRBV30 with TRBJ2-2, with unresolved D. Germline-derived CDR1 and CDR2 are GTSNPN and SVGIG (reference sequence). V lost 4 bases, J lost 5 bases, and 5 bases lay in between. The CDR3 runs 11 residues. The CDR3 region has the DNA TGTGCCTGGATCCAGACCGGGGAGCTGTTTTTT. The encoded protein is CAWIQTGELFF.

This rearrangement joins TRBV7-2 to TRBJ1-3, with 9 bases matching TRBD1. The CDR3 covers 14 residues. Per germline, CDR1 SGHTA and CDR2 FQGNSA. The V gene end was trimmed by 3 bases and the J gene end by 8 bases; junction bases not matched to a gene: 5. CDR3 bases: TGTGCCAGCAGCTTTGGACAGGGGCGTTACACCATATATTTT. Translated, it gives CASSFGQGRYTIYF.

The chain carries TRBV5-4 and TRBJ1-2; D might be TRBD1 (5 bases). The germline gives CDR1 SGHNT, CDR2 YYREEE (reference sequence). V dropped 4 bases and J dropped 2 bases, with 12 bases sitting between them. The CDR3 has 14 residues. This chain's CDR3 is CASSQAGGNYGYTF. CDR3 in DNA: TGTGCCAGCAGCCAGGCGGGGGGGAACTATGGCTACACCTTC. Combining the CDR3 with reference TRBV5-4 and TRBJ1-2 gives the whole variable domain ETGVTQSPTHLIKTRGQQVTLRCSSQSGHNTVSWYQQALGQGPQFIFQYYREEENGRGNFPPRFSGLQFPNYSSELNVNALELDDSALYLCASSQAGGNYGYTFGSGTRLTVV.

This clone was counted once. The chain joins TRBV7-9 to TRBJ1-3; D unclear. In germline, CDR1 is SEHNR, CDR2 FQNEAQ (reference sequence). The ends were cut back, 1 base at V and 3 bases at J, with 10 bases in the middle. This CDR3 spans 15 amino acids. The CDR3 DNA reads TGTGCCAGCAGCTTAGGCGGCGTTATTGGAAACACCATATATTTT. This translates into CASSLGGVIGNTIYF. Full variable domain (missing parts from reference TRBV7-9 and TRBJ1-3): DTGVSQNPRHKITKRGQNVTFRCDPISEHNRLYWYRQTLGQGPEFLTYFQNEAQLEKSRLLSDRFSAERPKGSFSTLEIQRTEQGDSAMYLCASSLGGVIGNTIYFGEGSWLTVV.

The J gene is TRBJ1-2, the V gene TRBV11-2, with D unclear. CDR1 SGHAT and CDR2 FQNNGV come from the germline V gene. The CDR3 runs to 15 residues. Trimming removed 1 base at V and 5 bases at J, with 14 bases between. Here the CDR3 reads CASSLGQALYYGYTF. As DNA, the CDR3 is TGTGCCAGCAGCTTAGGGCAGGCCCTTTATTATGGCTACACCTTC.

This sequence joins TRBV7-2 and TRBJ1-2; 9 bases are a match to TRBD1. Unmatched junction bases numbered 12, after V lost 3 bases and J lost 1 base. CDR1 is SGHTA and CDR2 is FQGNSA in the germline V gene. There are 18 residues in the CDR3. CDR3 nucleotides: TGTGCCAGCAGCTTCGCCTACGGGACAGGGAACTTTAACTATGGCTACACCTTC. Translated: CASSFAYGTGNFNYGYTF.

In DNA form, the CDR3 reads TGTGCCAGCAGCGTAGCGGGGGGGATCGTGGATACGCAGTATTTT. This codes for CASSVAGGIVDTQYF. The chain employs TRBV9 and TRBJ2-3, with 8 bases fitting TRBD2. J was trimmed by 6 bases and V by 0 bases; bases with no gene match: 6. Germline V gene lookup returns CDR1 SGDLS and CDR2 YYNGEE. CDR3 size: 15 residues.